This T cell receptor (beta chain) was identified in a study of shared clonotypes between healthy human individuals. Study-level results: Generation probabilities were higher for clonotypes shared across all four sorted-subset donors than for unshared ones.

CD45RO negativity and positive selection for CCR7 defined naive CD8 cells, a population that excluded terminally differentiated effector memory CD45RA+ cells. Assay used: immunoSEQ multiplex PCR; TCRdb lists only in-frame clones, some missing. The data show a few million clones, around 95% seen once. Germline V lookup: CDR1 LNHDA, CDR2 SQIVND (reference sequence). The V segment lost 7 bases and the J segment 8 bases; nucleotides outside the gene matches: 18. The CDR3 runs 17 residues. As regards this clone: Its target is unknown.

The rearrangement joins TRBV19 to TRBJ2-2; 8 nucleotides agree with TRBD2. The sequencing sample was made of naive CD8+ T cells from PBMCs. The origin of this receptor is a man younger than 35 in good health. Some clones in this sample may be carry-over from other donors' samples. CDR3 bases: TGTGCCAGTACCGTGGTGGGACTAGGGATCTTCACGGGGGAGCTGTTTTTT. This gives the protein CASTVVGLGIFTGELFF. The full variable domain, rest sourced from reference TRBV19 and TRBJ2-2, is DGGITQSPKYLFRKEGQNVTLSCEQNLNHDAMYWYRQDPGQGLRLIYYSQIVNDFQKGDIAEGYSVSREKKESFPLTVTSAQKNPTAFYLCASTVVGLGIFTGELFFGEGSRLTVL.